The text below deals with one T cell receptor (beta chain). This specimen belongs to a study of blood T cell repertoires in COVID-19. The protocol was immunoSEQ multiplex PCR, while the TCRdb copy is restricted to in-frame clones and leaves out a portion. The sample comprises around 140,000 clones, 81% of which are singletons, and around 8.2% rests with the top ten. Trimming took 4 bases from V and 0 from J; bases not matched to a gene: 10. Germline V gives CDR1 SGHRS, CDR2 YFSETQ. The CDR3 has 18 amino acids. The rearrangement links TRBV5-1 to TRBJ2-5, with 12 nucleotides matching TRBD2. Sequenced input: peripheral blood. This receptor was identified in a human donor in a cohort sampled during active COVID-19. The CDR3 sequence: CASSPARTSGRYQETQYF. The CDR3 nucleotides are TGCGCCAGCAGCCCGGCCCGAACTAGCGGGAGGTACCAAGAGACCCAGTACTTC.